This TCR beta chain originates from a study of shared clonotypes between healthy human individuals. This clone appeared once. This CDR3 comprises 15 residues. Germline V lookup: CDR1 SGHDT, CDR2 YYEEEE. The germline V and J ends were trimmed by 0 bases and 6 bases, with 16 bases remaining between them. Produced via immunoSEQ multiplex PCR; TCRdb's table is partial and in-frame only. Of about 470,000 clones in the sample, around 75% were seen once. Genomic DNA, for the unsorted samples, came from about 90 million PBMCs. The sequenced material came from PBMCs. The TCR originated in a woman aged 40 to 50 in good health. Some clones in this sample may be carry-over from other donors' samples. The chain links TRBV5-6 to TRBJ2-7; D not certain. CDR3: CASSLVLGPPGEQYF. As DNA, the CDR3 is TGTGCCAGCAGCTTGGTTTTAGGACCCCCAGGCGAGCAGTACTTC.